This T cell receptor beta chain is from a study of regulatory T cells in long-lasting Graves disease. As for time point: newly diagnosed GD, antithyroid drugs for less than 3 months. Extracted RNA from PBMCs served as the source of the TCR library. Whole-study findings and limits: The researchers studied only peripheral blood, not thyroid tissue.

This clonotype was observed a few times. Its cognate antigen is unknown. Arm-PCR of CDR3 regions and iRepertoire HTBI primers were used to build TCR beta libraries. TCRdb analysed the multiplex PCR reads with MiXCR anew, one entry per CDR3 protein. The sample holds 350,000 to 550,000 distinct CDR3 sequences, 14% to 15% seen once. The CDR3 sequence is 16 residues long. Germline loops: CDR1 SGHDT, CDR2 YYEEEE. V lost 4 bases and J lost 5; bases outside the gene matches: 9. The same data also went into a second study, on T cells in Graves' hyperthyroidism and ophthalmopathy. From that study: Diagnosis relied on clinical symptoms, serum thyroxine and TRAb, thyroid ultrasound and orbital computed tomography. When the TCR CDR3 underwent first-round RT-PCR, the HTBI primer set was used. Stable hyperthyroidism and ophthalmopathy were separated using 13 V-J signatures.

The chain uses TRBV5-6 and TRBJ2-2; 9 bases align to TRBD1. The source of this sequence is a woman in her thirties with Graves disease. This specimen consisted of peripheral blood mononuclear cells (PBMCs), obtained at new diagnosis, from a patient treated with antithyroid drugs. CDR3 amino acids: CASSPDRGGRTGELFF. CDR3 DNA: TGTGCCAGCAGCCCGGACAGGGGAGGGAGGACCGGGGAGCTGTTTTTT.